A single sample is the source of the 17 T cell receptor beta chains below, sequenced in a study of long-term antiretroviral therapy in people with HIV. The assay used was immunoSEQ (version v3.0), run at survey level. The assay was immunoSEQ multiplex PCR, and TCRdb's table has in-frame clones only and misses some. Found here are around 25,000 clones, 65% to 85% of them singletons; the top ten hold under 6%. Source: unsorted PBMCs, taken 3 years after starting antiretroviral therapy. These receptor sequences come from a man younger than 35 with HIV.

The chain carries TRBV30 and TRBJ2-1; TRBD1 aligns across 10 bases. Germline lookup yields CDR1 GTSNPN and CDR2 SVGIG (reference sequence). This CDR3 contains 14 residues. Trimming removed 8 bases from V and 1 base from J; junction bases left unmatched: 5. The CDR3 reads CALRTGGSYNEQFF. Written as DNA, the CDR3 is TGTGCCCTGAGGACAGGGGGTTCCTACAATGAGCAGTTCTTC.

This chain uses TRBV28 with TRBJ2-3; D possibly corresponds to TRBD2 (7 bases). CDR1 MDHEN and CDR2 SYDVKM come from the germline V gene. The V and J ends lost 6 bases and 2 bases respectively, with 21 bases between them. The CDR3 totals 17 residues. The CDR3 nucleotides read TGTGCCAGCAGCCAGAGTGCACAGGGAGGGGACACAGATACGCAGTATTTT. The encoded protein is CASSQSAQGGDTDTQYF.

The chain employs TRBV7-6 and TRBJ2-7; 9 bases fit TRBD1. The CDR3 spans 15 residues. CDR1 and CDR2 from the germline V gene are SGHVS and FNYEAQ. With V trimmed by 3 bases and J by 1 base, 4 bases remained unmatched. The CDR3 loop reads CASSLGQGDSYEQYF. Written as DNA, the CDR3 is TGTGCCAGCAGCTTGGGACAGGGAGATTCCTACGAGCAGTACTTC.

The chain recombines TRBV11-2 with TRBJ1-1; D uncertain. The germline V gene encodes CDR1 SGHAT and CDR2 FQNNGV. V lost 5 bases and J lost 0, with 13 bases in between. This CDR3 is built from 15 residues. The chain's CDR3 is CASSALIAMNTEAFF. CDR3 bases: TGTGCCAGCAGCGCGCTTATCGCCATGAACACTGAAGCTTTCTTT.

The CDR3 DNA sequence: TGTGCCAGCAGCTTAGCGGGGGGAACCGGGCTTCTGGAGCTGTTTTTT. Protein: CASSLAGGTGLLELFF. The chain employs TRBV7-6 and TRBJ2-2, with TRBD2 as a possible D gene (6 bases). This CDR3 region has 16 residues. Per the germline V gene, CDR1 is SGHVS and CDR2 is FNYEAQ. V dropped 0 bases and J dropped 10 bases, with 18 bases sitting between them.

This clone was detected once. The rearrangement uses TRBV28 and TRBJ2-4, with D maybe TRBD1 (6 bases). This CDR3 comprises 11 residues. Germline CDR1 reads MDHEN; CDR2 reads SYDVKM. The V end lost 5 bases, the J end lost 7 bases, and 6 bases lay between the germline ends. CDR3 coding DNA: TGTGCCAGCAGTGACAGGAACATTCAGTACTTC. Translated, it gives CASSDRNIQYF.

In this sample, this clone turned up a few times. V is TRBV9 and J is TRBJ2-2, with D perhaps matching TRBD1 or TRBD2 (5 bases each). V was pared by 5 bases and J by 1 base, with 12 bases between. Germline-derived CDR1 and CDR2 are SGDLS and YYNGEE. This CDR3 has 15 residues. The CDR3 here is CASRGGTGNTGELFF. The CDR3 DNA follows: TGTGCCAGCAGGGGTGGGACGGGGAACACCGGGGAGCTGTTTTTT.

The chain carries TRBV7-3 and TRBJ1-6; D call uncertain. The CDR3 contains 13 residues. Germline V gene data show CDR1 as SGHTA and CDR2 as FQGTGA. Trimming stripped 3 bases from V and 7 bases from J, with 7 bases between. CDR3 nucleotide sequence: TGTGCCAGCAGCTTCGTCCCGAATTCACCCCTCCACTTT. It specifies CASSFVPNSPLHF.

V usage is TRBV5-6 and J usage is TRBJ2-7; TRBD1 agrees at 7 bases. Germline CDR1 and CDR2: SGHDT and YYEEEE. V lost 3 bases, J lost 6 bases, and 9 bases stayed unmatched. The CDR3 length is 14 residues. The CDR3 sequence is CASSSPRDSGEQYF. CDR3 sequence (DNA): TGTGCCAGCAGCTCGCCCCGGGACAGCGGCGAGCAGTACTTC.

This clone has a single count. The CDR3 DNA sequence: TGTGCCAGCAGCACTCCGGGGAACACTGAAGCTTTCTTT. As protein: CASSTPGNTEAFF. The chain combines TRBV11-2 with TRBJ1-1; unclear D gene. The germline gives CDR1 SGHAT, CDR2 FQNNGV. Trimming cost V 5 bases and J 1 base, with 8 bases left between them. There are 13 residues in the CDR3.

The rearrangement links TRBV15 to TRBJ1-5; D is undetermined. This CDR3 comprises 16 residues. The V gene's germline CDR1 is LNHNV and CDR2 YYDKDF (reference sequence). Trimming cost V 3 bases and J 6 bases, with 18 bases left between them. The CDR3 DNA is TGTGCCACCAGCAGCCCCGGTGAAGGCCGGGGTCAGCCCCAGCATTTT. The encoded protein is CATSSPGEGRGQPQHF.

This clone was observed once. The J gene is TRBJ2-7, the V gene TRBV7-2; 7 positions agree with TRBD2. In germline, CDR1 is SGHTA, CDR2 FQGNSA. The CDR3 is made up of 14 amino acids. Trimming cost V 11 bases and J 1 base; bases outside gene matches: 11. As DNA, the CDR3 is TGTGCCGCCCCCAGCGGGGCCGGTTCCTACGAGCAGTACTTC. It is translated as CAAPSGAGSYEQYF.

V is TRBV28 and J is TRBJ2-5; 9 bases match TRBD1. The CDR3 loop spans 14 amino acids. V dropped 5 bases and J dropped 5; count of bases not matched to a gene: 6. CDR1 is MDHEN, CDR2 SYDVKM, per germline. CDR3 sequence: CASSGGQGIETQYF. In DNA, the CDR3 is TGTGCCAGCAGTGGGGGACAGGGTATCGAGACCCAGTACTTC.

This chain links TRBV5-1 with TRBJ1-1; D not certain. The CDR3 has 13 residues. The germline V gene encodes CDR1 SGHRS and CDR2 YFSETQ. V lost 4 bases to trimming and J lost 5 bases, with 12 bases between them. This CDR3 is CASSAGPGTEAFF. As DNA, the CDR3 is TGCGCCAGCAGCGCGGGCCCGGGGACTGAAGCTTTCTTT. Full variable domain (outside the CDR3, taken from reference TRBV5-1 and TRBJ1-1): KAGVTQTPRYLIKTRGQQVTLSCSPISGHRSVSWYQQTPGQGLQFLFEYFSETQRNKGNFPGRFSGRQFSNSRSEMNVSTLELGDSALYLCASSAGPGTEAFFGQGTRLTVV.

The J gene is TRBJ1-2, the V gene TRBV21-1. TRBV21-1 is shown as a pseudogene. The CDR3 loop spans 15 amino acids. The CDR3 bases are TGTGCCAGCAGCCTCACATCGGGAATTGAGTATGGCTACACCTTC. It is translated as CASSLTSGIEYGYTF.

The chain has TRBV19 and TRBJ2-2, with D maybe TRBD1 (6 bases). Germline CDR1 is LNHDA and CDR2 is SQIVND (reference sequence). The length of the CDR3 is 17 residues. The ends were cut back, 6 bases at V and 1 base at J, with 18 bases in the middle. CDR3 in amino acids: CASRTPPTGENTGELFF. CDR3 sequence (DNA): TGTGCCAGTAGGACTCCCCCGACAGGAGAGAACACCGGGGAGCTGTTTTTT.

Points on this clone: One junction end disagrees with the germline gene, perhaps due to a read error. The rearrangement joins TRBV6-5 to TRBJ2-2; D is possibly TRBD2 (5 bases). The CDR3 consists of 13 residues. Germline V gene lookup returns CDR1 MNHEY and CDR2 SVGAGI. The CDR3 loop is CASSSSPTGELFF. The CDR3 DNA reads TGTGCCAGCAGTTCGAGTCCCACCGGGGAACTGTTTTTT.